A selection of T cell receptor beta chains follows, all from one sample in a study of cytomegalovirus exposure and HLA in healthy donors. Using immunoSEQ multiplex PCR, the repertoire was profiled, and TCRdb retains in-frame clones only, with some absent. The sample lists more than 150,000 clones; approximately 79% were seen once. The sample was PBMCs. These receptors came from a man aged 45 to 65 in good health and CMV-seropositive. Both conserved end residues are part of each CDR3. A D gene is named only where the DNA matches it firmly. Not every row has a clone size; where given, it reads once, few, many or a size class.

size: NA; J: TRBJ2-7; D: NA; V: TRBV5-1; CDR3: CASSLVAGGGLTYEQYF; DNA: TGCGCCAGCAGCTTGGTCGCTGGCGGGGGCCTTACCTACGAGCAGTACTTC
size: NA; J: TRBJ1-6; D: NA; V: TRBV25-1; CDR3: CASSGFMSNSPLHF; DNA: TGTGCCAGCAGTGGGTTTATGAGTAATTCACCCCTCCACTTT
size: NA; J: TRBJ2-6; D: NA; V: TRBV6-1; CDR3: CASSPQGGGANVLTF; DNA: TGTGCCAGCAGTCCTCAGGGTGGCGGGGCCAACGTCCTGACTTTC
size: NA; J: TRBJ1-2; D: NA; V: TRBV5-6; CDR3: CASSSWGGAWYGYTF; DNA: TGTGCCAGCAGCTCCTGGGGGGGCGCTTGGTATGGCTACACCTTC
size: NA; J: TRBJ2-3; D: TRBD2; V: TRBV4-3; CDR3: CASSQGRTSLFPDTQYF; DNA: TGCGCCAGCAGCCAGGGGAGGACTAGCCTCTTCCCAGATACGCAGTATTTT
size: NA; J: TRBJ1-2; D: TRBD1; V: TRBV28; CDR3: CASRLGGQGSLMYYGYTF; DNA: TGTGCCAGCAGGCTGGGGGGACAGGGATCTCTCATGTACTATGGCTACACCTTC
size: NA; J: TRBJ2-5; D: NA; V: TRBV5-6; CDR3: CASSLGDTQETQYF; DNA: TGTGCCAGCAGCTTAGGGGACACCCAAGAGACCCAGTACTTC
size: NA; J: TRBJ1-5; D: NA; V: TRBV18; CDR3: CASSPQGQQPQHF; DNA: TGTGCCAGCTCACCTCAGGGGCAGCAGCCCCAGCATTTT
size: NA; J: TRBJ1-5; D: TRBD1; V: TRBV28; CDR3: CASSLPGTGKLPQHF; DNA: TGTGCCAGCAGTTTACCCGGGACAGGGAAGTTACCCCAGCATTTT
size: NA; J: TRBJ1-3; D: TRBD1; V: TRBV5-6; CDR3: CASGRFFRGLRNTIYF; DNA: TGTGCCAGCGGCCGTTTTTTCAGGGGGCTACGAAACACCATATATTTT
size: NA; J: TRBJ1-2; D: TRBD1; V: TRBV6-1; CDR3: CAGHRGVGYGYTF; DNA: TGTGCCGGACACAGGGGTGTTGGGTATGGCTACACCTTC
size: once; J: TRBJ2-5; D: TRBD1; V: TRBV11-2; CDR3: CASSLLDRGQETQYF; DNA: TGTGCCAGCAGCTTACTGGACAGGGGACAAGAGACCCAGTACTTC
size: NA; J: TRBJ2-7; D: TRBD2; V: TRBV7-2; CDR3: CASSLVSSGVYEQYF; DNA: TGTGCCAGCAGCTTAGTCTCTAGCGGGGTCTACGAGCAGTACTTC
size: NA; J: TRBJ1-6; D: NA; V: TRBV19; CDR3: CASSIGADSPLHF; DNA: TGTGCCAGTAGTATTGGGGCCGATTCACCCCTCCACTTT
size: NA; J: TRBJ1-4; D: NA; V: TRBV5-1; CDR3: CASSLGEAPKLNEKLFF; DNA: TGCGCCAGCAGCTTGGGGGAGGCACCGAAGCTTAATGAAAAACTGTTTTTT
size: NA; J: TRBJ2-4; D: NA; V: TRBV5-5; CDR3: CASSLSIQGMGKWNIQYF; DNA: TGTGCCAGCAGCTTAAGCATACAGGGAATGGGGAAATGGAACATTCAGTACTTC
size: NA; J: TRBJ1-3; D: TRBD1; V: TRBV28; CDR3: CASSFLQGARNTIYF; DNA: TGTGCCAGCAGTTTTCTACAGGGGGCTAGAAACACCATATATTTT
size: NA; J: TRBJ2-1; D: TRBD1; V: TRBV6-5; CDR3: CASSYTRDRGNEQFF; DNA: TGTGCCAGCAGTTATACCAGGGACAGGGGGAATGAGCAGTTCTTC
size: NA; J: TRBJ1-5; D: NA; V: TRBV6-5; CDR3: CASRGTRHQPQHF; DNA: TGTGCCAGCAGGGGGACACGTCATCAGCCCCAGCATTTT
size: NA; J: TRBJ2-1; D: NA; V: TRBV11-2; CDR3: CASSLTRPNEQFF; DNA: TGTGCCAGCAGCTTGACCAGGCCTAATGAGCAGTTCTTC
size: few; J: TRBJ1-2; D: TRBD1; V: TRBV28; CDR3: CASGQLSGYTF; DNA: TGTGCTTCGGGACAGCTATCTGGCTACACCTTC
size: NA; J: TRBJ1-1; D: TRBD1; V: TRBV5-1; CDR3: CASSLTGVRVNNEAFF; DNA: TGCGCCAGCAGTCTCACAGGGGTCCGGGTAAATAATGAAGCTTTCTTT
size: NA; J: TRBJ1-4; D: NA; V: TRBV2; CDR3: CASSQDTTNEKLFF; DNA: TGTGCCAGCAGTCAGGACACGACTAATGAAAAACTGTTTTTT
size: NA; J: TRBJ1-5; D: TRBD1; V: TRBV28; CDR3: CASRKTGGGQPQHF; DNA: TGTGCCAGCAGGAAAACAGGGGGAGGTCAGCCCCAGCATTTT
size: NA; J: TRBJ1-2; D: NA; V: TRBV29-1; CDR3: CSVEADGYTF; DNA: TGCAGCGTTGAGGCAGATGGCTACACCTTC
size: NA; J: TRBJ2-1; D: NA; V: TRBV15; CDR3: CATSRDRVLKLYNEQFF; DNA: TGTGCCACCAGCAGAGACCGTGTCCTCAAACTGTACAATGAGCAGTTCTTC
size: once; J: TRBJ1-5; D: NA; V: TRBV10-2; CDR3: CASSEGGFVGQPQHF; DNA: TGCGCCAGCAGTGAGGGGGGGTTTGTGGGTCAGCCCCAGCATTTT
size: NA; J: TRBJ1-2; D: NA; V: TRBV5-1; CDR3: CASSLSATDYGYTF; DNA: TGCGCCAGCAGCTTGTCGGCGACAGACTATGGCTACACCTTC
size: NA; J: TRBJ1-5; D: TRBD1; V: TRBV19; CDR3: CASIQTGSNQPQHF; DNA: TGTGCCAGTATTCAGACAGGGAGCAATCAGCCCCAGCATTTT
size: NA; J: TRBJ1-1; D: NA; V: TRBV18; CDR3: CASSPLESNTEAFF; DNA: TGTGCCAGCTCACCATTAGAATCGAACACTGAAGCTTTCTTT
size: once; J: TRBJ2-1; D: NA; V: TRBV5-5; CDR3: CASSLGATGTNEQFF; DNA: TGTGCCAGCAGCTTGGGGGCTACGGGGACAAATGAGCAGTTCTTC
size: NA; J: TRBJ2-6; D: NA; V: TRBV5-4; CDR3: CASSSVFRGTGSGANVLTF; DNA: TGTGCCAGCAGCTCTGTGTTTCGGGGGACGGGCTCTGGGGCCAACGTCCTGACTTTC
size: NA; J: TRBJ2-7; D: NA; V: TRBV11-2; CDR3: CASIDRSRSYEQYF; DNA: TGTGCCAGCATCGACAGGTCCCGCTCCTACGAGCAGTACTTC
size: NA; J: TRBJ2-3; D: NA; V: TRBV28; CDR3: CASRTGLPPDTQYF; DNA: TGTGCCAGCAGGACGGGACTCCCGCCAGATACGCAGTATTTT
size: NA; J: TRBJ2-1; D: TRBD2; V: TRBV28; CDR3: CASSLTSVGGEQFF; DNA: TGTGCCAGCAGTTTAACTAGCGTTGGGGGTGAGCAGTTCTTC
size: NA; J: TRBJ2-1; D: NA; V: TRBV5-1; CDR3: CASSFGQEQFF; DNA: TGCGCCAGCAGCTTCGGACAGGAGCAGTTCTTC
size: NA; J: TRBJ2-6; D: NA; V: TRBV7-8; CDR3: CASSLAISGANVLTF; DNA: TGTGCCAGCAGCTTAGCCATCTCTGGGGCCAACGTCCTGACTTTC
size: NA; J: TRBJ2-7; D: NA; V: TRBV27; CDR3: CASTRTRDTYEQYF; DNA: TGTGCCAGCACCAGGACCCGGGACACCTACGAGCAGTACTTC
size: few; J: TRBJ2-7; D: TRBD1; V: TRBV5-1; CDR3: CASSWGQSYEQYF; DNA: TGCGCCAGCAGCTGGGGACAGTCCTACGAGCAGTACTTC
size: NA; J: TRBJ1-2; D: TRBD1; V: TRBV6-1; CDR3: CASSAGTGGAGSGYTF; DNA: TGTGCCAGCAGTGCCGGGACAGGGGGTGCGGGGTCTGGCTACACCTTC
size: NA; J: TRBJ1-1; D: TRBD1; V: TRBV5-1; CDR3: CASSREGDSEAFF; DNA: TGCGCCAGCAGCCGAGAGGGGGACAGTGAAGCTTTCTTT
size: NA; J: TRBJ2-7; D: NA; V: TRBV4-1; CDR3: CASSHLKAGISYEQYF; DNA: TGCGCCAGCAGCCACTTAAAGGCAGGTATCTCCTACGAGCAGTACTTC
size: few; J: TRBJ2-3; D: TRBD2; V: TRBV4-1; CDR3: CASSQSGGALPAQYF; DNA: TGCGCCAGCAGCCAGTCCGGGGGGGCCTTACCTGCGCAGTATTTT